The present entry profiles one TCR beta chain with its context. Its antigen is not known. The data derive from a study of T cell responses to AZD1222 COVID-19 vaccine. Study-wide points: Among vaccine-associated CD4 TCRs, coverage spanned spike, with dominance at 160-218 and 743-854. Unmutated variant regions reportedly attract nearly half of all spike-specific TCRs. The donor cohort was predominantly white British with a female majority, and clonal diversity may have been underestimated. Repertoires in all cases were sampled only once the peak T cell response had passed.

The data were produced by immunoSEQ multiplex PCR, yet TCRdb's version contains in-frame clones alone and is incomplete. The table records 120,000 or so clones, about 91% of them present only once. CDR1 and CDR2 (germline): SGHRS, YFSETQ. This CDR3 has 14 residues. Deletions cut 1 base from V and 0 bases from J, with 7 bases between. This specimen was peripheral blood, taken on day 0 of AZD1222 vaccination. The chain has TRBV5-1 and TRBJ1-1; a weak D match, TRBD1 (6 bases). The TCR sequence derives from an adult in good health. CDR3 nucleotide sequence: TGCGCCAGCAGCTTGTCAGGGGTGAACACTGAAGCTTTCTTT. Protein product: CASSLSGVNTEAFF.